Listed here are 27 T cell receptor beta chains from one sample, sequenced in a study of cytomegalovirus exposure and HLA in healthy donors. The PCR contained 60 Vbeta and 13 Jbeta primers. Sequencing was performed with immunoSEQ multiplex PCR; in TCRdb, only in-frame clones are kept and a portion is missing. Among under 130,000 clones listed, roughly three quarters were seen once. Sequenced material: PBMCs. The source is a man aged 40-55 years in good health and CMV-seronegative.

This chain joins TRBV2 and TRBJ2-7, with 9 bases identical to TRBD1. The CDR3 length is 14 residues. Per germline, CDR1 SNHLY and CDR2 FYNNEI. Trimming cost V 7 bases and J 7 bases; bases outside gene matches: 11. Here the CDR3 reads CASNSPGQGWEQYF. CDR3 nucleotides: TGTGCCAGCAACTCACCGGGACAGGGTTGGGAGCAGTACTTC. Complete variable domain (other parts from reference TRBV2 and TRBJ2-7): EPEVTQTPSHQVTQMGQEVILRCVPISNHLYFYWYRQILGQKVEFLVSFYNNEISEKSEIFDDQFSVERPDGSNFTLKIRSTKLEDSAMYFCASNSPGQGWEQYFGPGTRLTVT.

A single count supports this clone. The chain employs TRBV28 and TRBJ2-5; 7 nucleotides match TRBD2. Trimming at V came to 2 bases and at J to 2 bases, leaving 5 bases not matched to a gene. The germline CDR1 and CDR2 sequences are MDHEN and SYDVKM. The CDR3 consists of 15 residues. CDR3 nucleotide sequence: TGTGCCAGCAGTTTACTAGCGGTAACACAAGAGACCCAGTACTTC. Encoded protein: CASSLLAVTQETQYF.

The CDR3 DNA follows: TGTGCCAGCAGTTACGGGGACACCCAGGAGCAGTACTTC. The encoded protein is CASSYGDTQEQYF. The chain combines TRBV6-5 with TRBJ2-7, with D perhaps matching TRBD1 (6 bases). The CDR3 runs to 13 residues. Germline lookup yields CDR1 MNHEY and CDR2 SVGAGI. Trimming left V 2 bases short and J 7 bases short, with 12 bases between.

The chain recombines TRBV10-3 with TRBJ2-7; 8 bases are shared with TRBD1. V shed 5 bases, J shed 7 bases, and the junction held 13 bases outside the gene matches. CDR1 is ENHRY, CDR2 SYGVKD, per germline. This CDR3 is built from 15 residues. CDR3 sequence reads: CAISKPGTGFEEQYF. In DNA form, the CDR3 reads TGTGCCATCAGTAAACCCGGGACAGGATTCGAGGAGCAGTACTTC.

Turning to this clone: Other DNA variants within this sample encode the same CDR3. This chain links TRBV30 with TRBJ2-4; the match to TRBD2 covers 8 bases. CDR3 length: 13 residues. Germline CDR1 and CDR2: GTSNPN and SVGIG (reference sequence). The J segment lost 5 bases and the V segment lost 3 bases, leaving 3 bases of the junction unmatched. The CDR3 nucleotides are TGTGCCTGGAGCGGGGGGGCTCAAAACATTCAGTACTTC. It is translated as CAWSGGAQNIQYF.

The V and J genes are TRBV25-1 and TRBJ2-7, with a weak D call TRBD1 (7 bases). CDR1 is MGHDK, CDR2 SYGVNS, per germline. Trimming took 8 bases from V and 4 from J, leaving 18 bases between them. The CDR3 runs 14 residues. CDR3 nucleotides: TGTGCCAGCGGGGGGAGCCAGGGGGTATACGAGCAGTACTTC. Translating gives CASGGSQGVYEQYF.

The chain couples TRBV25-1 to TRBJ2-2; 9 bases line up with TRBD1. Losses at the gene ends were 1 base for V and 2 bases for J; bases not matched to a gene: 5. CDR3 length equals 17 residues. CDR1 is MGHDK, CDR2 SYGVNS, per germline. As DNA, the CDR3 is TGTGCCAGCAGTGAATGGGGGGACAGGGTTAACACCGGGGAGCTGTTTTTT. Translation gives CASSEWGDRVNTGELFF. Using reference TRBV25-1 and TRBJ2-2 for the parts outside the CDR3, the full variable domain is EADIYQTPRYLVIGTGKKITLECSQTMGHDKMYWYQQDPGMELHLIHYSYGVNSTEKGDLSSESTVSRIRTEHFPLTLESARPSHTSQYLCASSEWGDRVNTGELFFGEGSRLTVL.

This CDR3 reads CASSDYSNTEAFF. The DNA of the CDR3 is TGTGCCAGCAGTGATTACAGCAACACTGAAGCTTTCTTT. This chain joins TRBV6-5 and TRBJ1-1; the D is unclear. Between the trimmed V and J ends, which lost 5 bases and 2 bases, there was a span of 9 bases. The germline V gene encodes CDR1 MNHEY and CDR2 SVGAGI. This CDR3 is built from 13 residues.

The chain is built from TRBV7-9 and TRBJ1-1; the match to TRBD1 covers 7 bases. The V and J ends lost 5 bases and 2 bases, in that order; junction bases with no gene match: 8. This CDR3 is built from 15 residues. The germline V gene encodes CDR1 SEHNR and CDR2 FQNEAQ (reference sequence). This CDR3 is CASSLGTVSNTEAFF. The CDR3 nucleotides read TGTGCCAGCAGCCTAGGGACAGTCAGTAACACTGAAGCTTTCTTT.

The rearrangement uses TRBV19 and TRBJ2-7; TRBD1 might be the D (5 bases). V gave up 8 bases and J gave up 0 bases, with 8 bases separating them. This CDR3 is 12 amino acids long. CDR1 is LNHDA, CDR2 SQIVND, per germline (reference sequence). DNA of the CDR3: TGTGCCAGTGGCGACAGCTCCTACGAGCAGTACTTC. Amino acid sequence: CASGDSSYEQYF.

There are a few counts of this clone. The chain combines TRBV7-9 with TRBJ2-6; the D gene is possibly TRBD1 (5 bases). CDR1 SEHNR and CDR2 FQNEAQ come from the germline V gene (reference sequence). Trimming cost V 1 base and J 1 base, with 14 bases left between them. The CDR3 has 18 residues. The CDR3 nucleotides are TGTGCCAGCAGCTTAGGGACATACCGGTTTTCTGGGGCCAACGTCCTGACTTTC. Translating it yields CASSLGTYRFSGANVLTF.

This chain connects TRBV5-4 to TRBJ1-3; 8 bases align to TRBD1. The ends lost 2 bases at V and 1 base at J; junction bases unmatched: 5. Germline V CDR1 and CDR2: SGHNT, YYREEE (reference sequence). CDR3 length equals 16 residues. CDR3 amino acids: CASSFGTGLSGNTIYF. CDR3 DNA sequence: TGTGCCAGCAGCTTCGGGACAGGCTTATCTGGAAACACCATATATTTT.

The chain combines TRBV9 with TRBJ2-2; 13 bases agree with TRBD2. The CDR3 runs 16 residues. Losses at the gene ends were 3 bases for V and 6 bases for J; bases not matched to a gene: 5. Germline-derived CDR1 and CDR2 are SGDLS and YYNGEE. CDR3 in amino acids: CASSGGTSGAPGELFF. As DNA, the CDR3 is TGTGCCAGCAGCGGGGGGACTAGCGGGGCCCCCGGGGAGCTGTTTTTT.

This clone turned up a few times. Here the CDR3 reads CASSSVRTGDEQYF. CDR3 bases: TGCGCCAGCAGCTCGGTCCGTACAGGGGACGAGCAGTACTTC. V usage is TRBV5-1 and J usage is TRBJ2-7; 7 bases fit TRBD1. The V and J ends lost 3 bases and 5 bases, in that order; junction bases with no gene match: 8. The CDR3 totals 14 residues. Germline CDR1 reads SGHRS; CDR2 reads YFSETQ. Full variable domain (remainder filled in from reference TRBV5-1 and TRBJ2-7): KAGVTQTPRYLIKTRGQQVTLSCSPISGHRSVSWYQQTPGQGLQFLFEYFSETQRNKGNFPGRFSGRQFSNSRSEMNVSTLELGDSALYLCASSSVRTGDEQYFGPGTRLTVT.

The rearrangement joins TRBV2 to TRBJ1-6; D gene unclear. Trimming shortened V by 3 bases and J by 6 bases, and 12 bases separated the two germline ends. This CDR3 spans 15 amino acids. Germline V gene sequence: CDR1 SNHLY, CDR2 FYNNEI. This CDR3 is CASSDRGSGNSPLHF. The CDR3 nucleotides read TGTGCCAGCAGTGATAGAGGGTCTGGTAATTCACCCCTCCACTTT.

This clone was seen only once. The rearrangement links TRBV5-1 to TRBJ2-3; the match to TRBD2 covers 10 bases. Unmatched junction bases numbered 7, after V lost 6 bases and J lost 0 bases. The germline V gene has CDR1 SGHRS and CDR2 YFSETQ. The CDR3 extends over 16 amino acids. The CDR3, as DNA: TGCGCCAGCACGGGGCTAGCGGGGGCTAGCACAGATACGCAGTATTTT. Its protein product is CASTGLAGASTDTQYF.

The chain links TRBV6-1 to TRBJ2-1, with D tentatively TRBD2 (5 bases). Trimming shortened V by 5 bases and J by 6 bases, and 11 bases separated the two germline ends. Germline CDR1 is MNHNS and CDR2 is SASEGT. This CDR3 is built from 13 residues. CDR3 sequence reads: CASSLLGGNEQFF. Written as DNA, the CDR3 is TGTGCCAGCAGTCTCCTAGGAGGCAATGAGCAGTTCTTC.

This rearrangement joins TRBV5-5 to TRBJ2-7, with a weak D call TRBD1 (6 bases). Germline values: CDR1 SGHKS, CDR2 YYEKEE (reference sequence). Trimming took off 4 bases at V and 2 bases at J, with 13 bases between the two ends. The CDR3 is 14 amino acids. The DNA for the CDR3 is TGTGCCAGCAGCAAACGGGACACTCCCTACGAGCAGTACTTC. This sequence encodes CASSKRDTPYEQYF.

J is TRBJ1-1 and V is TRBV18, with 10 bases aligning to TRBD1. CDR3 length: 14 residues. Trimming at V came to 2 bases and at J to 6 bases, leaving 3 bases not matched to a gene. Germline CDR1 and CDR2: KGHSH and LQKENI. CDR3 sequence reads: CASSPMTGGAEAFF. CDR3 nucleotide sequence: TGTGCCAGCTCACCAATGACAGGGGGCGCTGAAGCTTTCTTT.

This rearrangement joins TRBV6-1 to TRBJ2-3; D uncertain. The CDR3 has 13 residues. CDR1 and CDR2 (germline): MNHNS, SASEGT. Trimming took off 3 bases at V and 5 bases at J, with 9 bases between the two ends. The CDR3, as DNA: TGTGCCAGCAGTGACATGGCCCTAGATACGCAGTATTTT. Translating gives CASSDMALDTQYF.

The genes are TRBV4-1 and TRBJ1-1; D remains ambiguous. CDR1 and CDR2 (germline): MGHRA, YSYEKL. The CDR3 runs to 15 residues. V dropped 4 bases and J dropped 5 bases, with 17 bases sitting between them. The CDR3 protein is CASSLGGGRETEAFF. DNA of the CDR3: TGCGCCAGCAGCCTCGGAGGAGGGAGGGAAACTGAAGCTTTCTTT.

This clone turned up a few times. V gene TRBV6-5 combines with J gene TRBJ1-1; the D gene is possibly TRBD1 (5 bases). The germline CDR1 and CDR2 sequences are MNHEY and SVGAGI. The CDR3 sequence is 15 residues long. V gave up 0 bases and J gave up 3 bases, with 11 bases separating them. CDR3 residues: CASSYSVRVDTEAFF. CDR3 in DNA: TGTGCCAGCAGTTACTCAGTCAGGGTGGACACTGAAGCTTTCTTT.

This rearrangement joins TRBV19 to TRBJ2-1; 10 bases are a match to TRBD2. Germline V gives CDR1 LNHDA, CDR2 SQIVND (reference sequence). V was clipped by 11 bases and J by 7 bases; unmatched bases: 5. The CDR3 loop spans 12 amino acids. The CDR3: CAASGSINEQFF. The CDR3 nucleotides are TGTGCCGCTAGCGGGAGTATAAATGAGCAGTTCTTC.

This chain connects TRBV5-8 to TRBJ1-1; D is unclear. The CDR3 runs 14 residues. Germline assignment: CDR1 SGHTS and CDR2 YDEGEE. Trimming pared 2 bases from V and 1 base from J, leaving 9 bases between. The CDR3 is CASSFGVWNTEAFF. CDR3 coding DNA: TGTGCCAGCAGCTTCGGTGTATGGAACACTGAAGCTTTCTTT.

V usage is TRBV5-4 and J usage is TRBJ2-6; no clear D. The CDR3 totals 15 residues. Deletions cut 1 base from V and 4 bases from J, with 9 bases between. Germline CDR1 and CDR2: SGHNT and YYREEE (reference sequence). Written as DNA, the CDR3 is TGTGCCAGCAGCTTGCTCCCACTGGGGGCCAACGTCCTGACTTTC. Protein product: CASSLLPLGANVLTF.

This clone was seen a handful of times. This chain joins TRBV5-8 and TRBJ1-4, with D tentatively TRBD1 (6 bases). The CDR3 runs to 15 residues. The germline CDR1 and CDR2 sequences are SGHTS and YDEGEE. Trimming pared 1 base from V and 4 bases from J, leaving 11 bases between. The DNA for the CDR3 is TGTGCCAGCAGCTTGTACACAGGGCTTAATGAAAAACTGTTTTTT. Encoded protein: CASSLYTGLNEKLFF.

The rearrangement links TRBV2 to TRBJ1-6; no firm D call. This CDR3 has 13 residues. The germline gives CDR1 SNHLY, CDR2 FYNNEI. Trimming removed 7 bases from V and 7 bases from J, with 11 bases in between. The CDR3 nucleotides read TGTGCCAGCACCACGGCGGAGAATTCACCCCTCCACTTT. Translated, it gives CASTTAENSPLHF.